This T cell receptor beta chain is from a study of T cell responses to AZD1222 COVID-19 vaccine. V lost 4 bases and J lost 8, with 18 bases in between. Germline V gives CDR1 SGHKS, CDR2 YYEKEE (reference sequence). CDR3 length: 15 amino acids. Broader study findings: Reportedly, close to half of spike-specific TCRs are directed against unmutated variant regions. Donors were chiefly white British, with a greater number of females, and clonal diversity was perhaps underestimated. Breadth and depth of Spike-specific TCRs rose after two AZD1222 doses.

Data came from immunoSEQ multiplex PCR; TCRdb stores just in-frame clones and leaves some out. Among about 88,000 clones listed, roughly 89% were seen once. For this clone: As yet, its antigen is unknown.

This rearrangement joins TRBV5-5 to TRBJ2-2, with D tentatively TRBD2 (7 bases). This sequence was found in an adult in good health. Sequences were derived from peripheral blood, sampled on day 0 of MenACWY control vaccination. The CDR3 sequence is CASSPLGGALGELFF. DNA for the CDR3: TGTGCCAGCAGCCCCTTAGGGGGGGCGCTGGGGGAGCTGTTTTTT. Looking up the rest from reference TRBV5-5 and TRBJ2-2 gives the full variable domain: DAGVTQSPTHLIKTRGQQVTLRCSPISGHKSVSWYQQVLGQGPQFIFQYYEKEERGRGNFPDRFSARQFPNYSSELNVNALLLGDSALYLCASSPLGGALGELFFGEGSRLTVL.